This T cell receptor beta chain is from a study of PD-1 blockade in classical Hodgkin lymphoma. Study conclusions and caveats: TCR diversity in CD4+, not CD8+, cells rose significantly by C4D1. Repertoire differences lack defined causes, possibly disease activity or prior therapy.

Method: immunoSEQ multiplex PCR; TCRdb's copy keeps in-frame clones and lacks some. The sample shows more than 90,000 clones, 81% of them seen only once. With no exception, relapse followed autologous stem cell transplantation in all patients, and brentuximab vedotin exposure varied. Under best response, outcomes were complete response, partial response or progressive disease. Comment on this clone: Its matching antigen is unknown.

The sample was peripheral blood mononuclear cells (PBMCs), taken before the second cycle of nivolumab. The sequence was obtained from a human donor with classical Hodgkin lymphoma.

The CDR3 DNA reads TGCGCCAGCAGCTTGGGGGCAGGGGTAAAGGCATACACTGAAGCTTTCTTT. Amino acid sequence: CASSLGAGVKAYTEAFF. J is TRBJ1-1 and V is TRBV5-1, with D perhaps matching TRBD1 (6 bases). The CDR3 spans 17 residues. V lost 0 bases, J lost 3 bases, and 18 bases lay in between. Germline values: CDR1 SGHRS, CDR2 YFSETQ.